This TCR beta chain was identified during a study of PD-1 blockade in mismatch repair-deficient tumors. About the research overall: Patients had around twelve mismatch repair-deficient cancer types, all previously treated and progressing.

Details on this clone: Antigen unknown.

Study-level points and caveats: Rapid post-treatment expansion, then contraction, generally preceding radiologic response, marked tumor-resident clones.

The length of the CDR3 is 17 residues. V was pared by 4 bases and J by 4 bases, with 20 bases between. In germline, CDR1 is SGHNT, CDR2 YYREEE (reference sequence). Sequenced by immunoSEQ multiplex PCR; TCRdb stores in-frame clones only, minus some. The sample holds 13,000 to 15,000 clones, more than 65% seen once. This specimen consisted of PBMCs, obtained roughly 15 weeks after starting pembrolizumab. The origin of this receptor is an adult with mismatch repair-deficient cancer. This rearrangement joins TRBV5-4 to TRBJ2-2; TRBD2 is a possible D gene (6 bases). As DNA, the CDR3 is TGTGCCAGCAGCACTTCCCCAGGGTCCGGGAGCACCGGGGAGCTGTTTTTT. Translated: CASSTSPGSGSTGELFF.